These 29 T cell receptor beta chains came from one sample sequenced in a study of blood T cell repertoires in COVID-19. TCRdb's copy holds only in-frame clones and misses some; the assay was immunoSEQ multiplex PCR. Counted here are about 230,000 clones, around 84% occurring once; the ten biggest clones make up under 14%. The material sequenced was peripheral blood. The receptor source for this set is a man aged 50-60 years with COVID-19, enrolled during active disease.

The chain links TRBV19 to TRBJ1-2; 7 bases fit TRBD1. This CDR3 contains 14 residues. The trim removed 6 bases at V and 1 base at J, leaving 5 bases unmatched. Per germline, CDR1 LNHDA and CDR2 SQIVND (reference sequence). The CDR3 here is CASSTGQINYGYTF. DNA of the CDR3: TGTGCCAGTAGCACGGGACAGATTAACTATGGCTACACCTTC.

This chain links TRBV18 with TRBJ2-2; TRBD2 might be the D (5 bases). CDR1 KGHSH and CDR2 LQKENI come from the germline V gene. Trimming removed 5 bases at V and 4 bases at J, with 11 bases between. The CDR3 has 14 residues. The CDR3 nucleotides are TGTGCCAGCTCAGGGCGTGGAGGCACCGGGGAGCTGTTTTTT. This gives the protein CASSGRGGTGELFF.

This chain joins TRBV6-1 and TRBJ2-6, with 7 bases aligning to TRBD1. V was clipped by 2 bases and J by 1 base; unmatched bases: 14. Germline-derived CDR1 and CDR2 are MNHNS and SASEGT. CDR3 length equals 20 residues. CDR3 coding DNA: TGTGCCAGCAGTGAACACCATTTGGGACAGCATGGATCTGGGGCCAACGTCCTGACTTTC. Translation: CASSEHHLGQHGSGANVLTF.

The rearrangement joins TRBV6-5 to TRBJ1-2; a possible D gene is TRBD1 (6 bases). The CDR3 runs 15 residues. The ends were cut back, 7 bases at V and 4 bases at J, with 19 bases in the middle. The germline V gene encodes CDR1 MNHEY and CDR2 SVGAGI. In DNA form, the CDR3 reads TGTGCCAGCAATTTGATTCAGGGGAATAGCTATGGCTACACCTTC. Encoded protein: CASNLIQGNSYGYTF.

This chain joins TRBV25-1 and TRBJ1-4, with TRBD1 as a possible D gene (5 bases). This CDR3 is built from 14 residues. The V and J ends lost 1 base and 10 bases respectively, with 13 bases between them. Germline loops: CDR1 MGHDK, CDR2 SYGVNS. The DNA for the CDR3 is TGTGCCAGCAGTGAATCTTCAGGGTTCGGAAAACTGTTTTTT. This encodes CASSESSGFGKLFF.

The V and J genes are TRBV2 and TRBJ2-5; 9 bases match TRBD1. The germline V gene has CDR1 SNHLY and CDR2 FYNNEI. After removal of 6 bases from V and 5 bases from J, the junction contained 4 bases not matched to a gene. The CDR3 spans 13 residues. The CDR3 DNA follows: TGTGCCAGCAGGTTGGACAGGGGCGAGACCCAGTACTTC. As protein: CASRLDRGETQYF.

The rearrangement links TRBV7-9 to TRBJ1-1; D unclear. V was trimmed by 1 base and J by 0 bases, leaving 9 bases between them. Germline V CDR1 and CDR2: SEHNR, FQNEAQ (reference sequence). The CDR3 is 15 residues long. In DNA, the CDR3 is TGTGCCAGCAGCTTAGGACTGGCGATGAACACTGAAGCTTTCTTT. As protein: CASSLGLAMNTEAFF.

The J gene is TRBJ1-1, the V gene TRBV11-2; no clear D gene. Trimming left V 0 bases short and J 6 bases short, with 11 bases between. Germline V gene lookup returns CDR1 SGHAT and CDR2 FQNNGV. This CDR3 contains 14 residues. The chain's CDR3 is CASSLDGALPEAFF. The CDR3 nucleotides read TGTGCCAGCAGCTTAGACGGTGCGCTCCCTGAAGCTTTCTTT.

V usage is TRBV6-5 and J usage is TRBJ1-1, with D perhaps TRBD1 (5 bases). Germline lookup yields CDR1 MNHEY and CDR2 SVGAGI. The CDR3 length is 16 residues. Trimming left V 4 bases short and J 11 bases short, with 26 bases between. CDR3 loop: CASSSRPTGTTYVAFF. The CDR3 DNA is TGTGCCAGCAGTTCTCGCCCCACGGGGACTACTTACGTGGCTTTCTTT.

As DNA, the CDR3 is TGTGCCAGCAGCTTAGGGACAGGGGCAGAGACCCAGTACTTC. It translates to CASSLGTGAETQYF. This chain connects TRBV5-8 to TRBJ2-5, with 10 bases matching TRBD1. In germline, CDR1 is SGHTS, CDR2 YDEGEE. This CDR3 is 14 amino acids long. V lost 2 bases to trimming and J lost 4 bases; unmatched junction nucleotides: 2.

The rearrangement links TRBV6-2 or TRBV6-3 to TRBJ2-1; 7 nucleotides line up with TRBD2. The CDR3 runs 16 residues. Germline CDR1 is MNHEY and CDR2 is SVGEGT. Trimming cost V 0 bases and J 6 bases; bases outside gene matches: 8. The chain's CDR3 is CASSYSGGGYSNEQFF. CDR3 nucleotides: TGTGCCAGCAGTTACTCTGGGGGGGGGTACTCCAATGAGCAGTTCTTC.

The CDR3 DNA reads TGTGCCAGCTCACCTGCGGGAGGAAGGAACTATGGCTACACCTTC. It encodes CASSPAGGRNYGYTF. V is TRBV18 and J is TRBJ1-2, with D uncertain. V lost 3 bases to trimming and J lost 2 bases, with 13 bases between them. Germline-derived CDR1 and CDR2 are KGHSH and LQKENI. This CDR3 spans 15 amino acids.

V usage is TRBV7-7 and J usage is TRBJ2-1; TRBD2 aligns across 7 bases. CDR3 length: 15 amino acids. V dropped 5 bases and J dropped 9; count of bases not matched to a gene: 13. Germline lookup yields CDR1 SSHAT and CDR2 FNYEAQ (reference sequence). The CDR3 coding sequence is TGTGCCAGCAGCCGGGGGGTTAAACCCGGCGGTGAGCAGTTCTTC. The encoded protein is CASSRGVKPGGEQFF.

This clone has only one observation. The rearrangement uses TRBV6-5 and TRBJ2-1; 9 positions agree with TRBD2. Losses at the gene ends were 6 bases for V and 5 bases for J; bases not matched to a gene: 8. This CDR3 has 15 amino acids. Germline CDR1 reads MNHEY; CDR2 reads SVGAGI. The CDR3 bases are TGTGCCAGCAGGTTTAGGCGGGAGGGCCACAATGAGCAGTTCTTC. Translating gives CASRFRREGHNEQFF.

The CDR3, as DNA: TGTGCCAGCAGCCAAGGACCGGACAGGGACTACGAGCAGTACTTC. It specifies CASSQGPDRDYEQYF. The chain is built from TRBV3-1 (or the pseudogene TRBV3-2) and TRBJ2-7; TRBD1 matches 8 bases. V trimming: 1 base; J trimming: 3 bases; junction bases outside the gene matches: 5. The CDR3 spans 15 residues. From germline, CDR1 is LGHDT and CDR2 YNNKEL (reference sequence).

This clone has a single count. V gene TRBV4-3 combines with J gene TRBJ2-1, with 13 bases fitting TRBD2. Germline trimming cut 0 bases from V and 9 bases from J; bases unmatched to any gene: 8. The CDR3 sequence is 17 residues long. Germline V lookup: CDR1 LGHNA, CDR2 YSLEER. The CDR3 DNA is TGCGCCAGCAGCCAAGATCATACTAGCGGGGGGGTCGGTGAGCAGTTCTTC. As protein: CASSQDHTSGGVGEQFF.

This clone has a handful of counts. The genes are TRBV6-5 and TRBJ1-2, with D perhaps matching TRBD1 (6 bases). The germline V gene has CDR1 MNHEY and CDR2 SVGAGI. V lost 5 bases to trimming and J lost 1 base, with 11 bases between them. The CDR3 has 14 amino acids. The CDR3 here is CASSRRTDNYGYTF. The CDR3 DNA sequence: TGTGCCAGCAGTCGACGGACAGATAACTATGGCTACACCTTC.

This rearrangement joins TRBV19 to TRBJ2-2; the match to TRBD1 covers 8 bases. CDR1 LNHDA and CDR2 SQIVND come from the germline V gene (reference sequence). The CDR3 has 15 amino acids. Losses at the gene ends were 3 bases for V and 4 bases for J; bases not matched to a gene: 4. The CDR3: CASSMGDRSTGELFF. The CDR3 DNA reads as TGTGCCAGTAGTATGGGGGACAGGTCCACCGGGGAGCTGTTTTTT. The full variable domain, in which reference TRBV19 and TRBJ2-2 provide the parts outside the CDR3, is DGGITQSPKYLFRKEGQNVTLSCEQNLNHDAMYWYRQDPGQGLRLIYYSQIVNDFQKGDIAEGYSVSREKKESFPLTVTSAQKNPTAFYLCASSMGDRSTGELFFGEGSRLTVL.

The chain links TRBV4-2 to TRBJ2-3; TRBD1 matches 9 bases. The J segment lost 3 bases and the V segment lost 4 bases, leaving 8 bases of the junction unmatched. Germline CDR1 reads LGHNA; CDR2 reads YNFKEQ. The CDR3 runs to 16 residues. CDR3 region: CASSPQTGGRTDTQYF. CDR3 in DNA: TGTGCCAGCAGCCCTCAGACAGGGGGAAGGACAGATACGCAGTATTTT.

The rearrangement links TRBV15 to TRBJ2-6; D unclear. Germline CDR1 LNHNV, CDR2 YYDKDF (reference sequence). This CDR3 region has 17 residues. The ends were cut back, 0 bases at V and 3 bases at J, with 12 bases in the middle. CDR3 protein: CATSRDAPRVGANVLTF. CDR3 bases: TGTGCCACCAGCAGAGACGCCCCCCGGGTTGGGGCCAACGTCCTGACTTTC.

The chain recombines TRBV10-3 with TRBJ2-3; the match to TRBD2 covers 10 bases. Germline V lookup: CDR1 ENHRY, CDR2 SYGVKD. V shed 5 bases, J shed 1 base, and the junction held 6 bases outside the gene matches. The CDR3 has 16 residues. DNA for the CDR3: TGTGCCATCAGTTATACCGGGACTAGCGGCACAGATACGCAGTATTTT. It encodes CAISYTGTSGTDTQYF.

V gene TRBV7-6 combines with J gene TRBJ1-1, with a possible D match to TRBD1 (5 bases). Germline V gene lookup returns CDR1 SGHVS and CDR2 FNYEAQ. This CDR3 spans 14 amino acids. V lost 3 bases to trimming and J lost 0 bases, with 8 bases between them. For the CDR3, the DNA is TGTGCCAGCAGCTTGGACAACATGAACACTGAAGCTTTCTTT. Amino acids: CASSLDNMNTEAFF.

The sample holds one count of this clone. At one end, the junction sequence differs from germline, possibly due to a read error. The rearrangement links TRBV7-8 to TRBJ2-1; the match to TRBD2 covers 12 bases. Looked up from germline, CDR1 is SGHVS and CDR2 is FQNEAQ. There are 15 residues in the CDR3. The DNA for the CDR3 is TGTGCCAGCAGCCTAGCGGGAGGGCCTCGGAATGAGCAGTTCTTC. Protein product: CASSLAGGPRNEQFF. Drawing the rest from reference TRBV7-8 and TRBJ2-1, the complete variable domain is GAGVSQSPRYKVAKRGQDVALRCDPISGHVSLFWYQQALGQGPEFLTYFQNEAQLDKSGLPSDRFFAERPEGSVSTLKIQRTQQEDSAVYLCASSLAGGPRNEQFFGPGTRLTVL.

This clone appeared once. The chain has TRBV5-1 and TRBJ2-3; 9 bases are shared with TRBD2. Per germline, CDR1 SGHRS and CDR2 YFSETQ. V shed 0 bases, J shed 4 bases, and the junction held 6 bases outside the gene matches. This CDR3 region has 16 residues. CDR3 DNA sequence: TGCGCCAGCAGCTTGGTGCCTAGCGGGATTGCAGATACGCAGTATTTT. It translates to CASSLVPSGIADTQYF.

CDR3 sequence reads: CATSRLGQGEEKLFF. CDR3 coding DNA: TGTGCCACCAGCAGACTGGGACAGGGAGAAGAAAAACTGTTTTTT. J is TRBJ1-4 and V is TRBV15, with TRBD1 matching 9 bases. V dropped 2 bases and J dropped 8; count of bases not matched to a gene: 6. Germline values: CDR1 LNHNV, CDR2 YYDKDF (reference sequence). The CDR3 length is 15 residues.

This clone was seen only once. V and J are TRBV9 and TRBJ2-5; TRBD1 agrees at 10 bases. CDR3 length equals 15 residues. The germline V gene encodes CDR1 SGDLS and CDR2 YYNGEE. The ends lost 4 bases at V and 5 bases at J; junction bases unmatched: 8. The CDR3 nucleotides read TGTGCCAGCAGCCCCAGACAGGGGGCTGAGGAGACCCAGTACTTC. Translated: CASSPRQGAEETQYF. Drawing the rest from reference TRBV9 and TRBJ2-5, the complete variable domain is DSGVTQTPKHLITATGQRVTLRCSPRSGDLSVYWYQQSLDQGLQFLIQYYNGEERAKGNILERFSAQQFPDLHSELNLSSLELGDSALYFCASSPRQGAEETQYFGPGTRLLVL.

The CDR3 loop reads CASSSLGTGPRSKPQHF. Here the CDR3 DNA reads TGTGCCAGCAGTTCCCTGGGGACAGGGCCCCGCTCTAAACCCCAGCATTTT. The chain recombines TRBV28 with TRBJ1-5; 9 positions match TRBD1. J lost 10 bases, V lost 4 bases, and 17 bases had no gene match. Germline V CDR1 and CDR2: MDHEN, SYDVKM. The CDR3 length is 17 residues.

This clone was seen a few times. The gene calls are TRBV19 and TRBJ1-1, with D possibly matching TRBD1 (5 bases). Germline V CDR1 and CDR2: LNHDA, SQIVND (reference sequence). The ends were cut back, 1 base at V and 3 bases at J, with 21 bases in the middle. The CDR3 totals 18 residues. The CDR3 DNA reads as TGTGCCAGTAGTATAGTCCCAGGGAAGGGAGGGAGCGACACTGAAGCTTTCTTT. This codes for CASSIVPGKGGSDTEAFF.

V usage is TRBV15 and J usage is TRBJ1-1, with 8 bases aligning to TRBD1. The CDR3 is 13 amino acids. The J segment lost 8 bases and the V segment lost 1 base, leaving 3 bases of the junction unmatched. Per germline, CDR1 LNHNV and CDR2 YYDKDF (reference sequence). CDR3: CATSRARDREAFF. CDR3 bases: TGTGCCACCAGCAGAGCTCGGGACAGGGAAGCTTTCTTT.